This T cell receptor beta chain derives from a study of blood T cell repertoires in COVID-19. As for the study in general: Collection of acute and convalescent COVID-19 samples took place in the United States, Italy and Spain. From T cells, B-cell-depleted T cells, or PBMCs came the material, which was cDNA or gDNA.

Patients in Seattle were enrolled during active infection, then followed longitudinally. Libraries were prepared by immunoSEQ multiplex PCR; TCRdb keeps only in-frame clonotypes and omits some of them. The table includes about 300,000 clones, 85% to 90% detected once. The source material was peripheral blood. This sequence was found in a woman aged 50 to 60 with COVID-19, enrolled during active disease.

The CDR3 bases are TGCGCCAGCAGCCTTATTCAGAGGACTGAAGCTTTCTTT. It yields the protein CASSLIQRTEAFF. The chain joins TRBV4-1 to TRBJ1-1; D unresolved. Germline loops: CDR1 MGHRA, CDR2 YSYEKL. The CDR3 is 13 amino acids. The ends were cut back, 4 bases at V and 5 bases at J, with 11 bases in the middle.